The entry that follows covers one TCR beta chain sequence. What it binds is unknown. The data originate from a study of T cells in localized non-small cell lung cancer. Sequencing was performed with immunoSEQ multiplex PCR; in TCRdb, only in-frame clones are kept and a portion is missing. Of over 70,000 clones in the sample, roughly 91% were seen once. The V gene lost 3 bases and the J gene lost 2 bases, with 17 bases spanning the gap. Germline lookup yields CDR1 SGHNT and CDR2 YYREEE (reference sequence). This CDR3 is 16 amino acids long. Notes on the study in general: Because only a single region of the tumor was sequenced, heterogeneity remains possible. Tumor showed lower T cell clonality than uninvolved adjacent lung, where it was highest. Appearing in adjacent lung were a median roughly 57 of the top 100 tumor clones.

The sequence was collected from a woman aged 35-75 years with stage II squamous cell lung carcinoma. The starting material was PBMCs, obtained before any cancer treatment. The chain has TRBV5-4 and TRBJ1-1; D might be TRBD1 (5 bases). Here the CDR3 reads CASSSPSSGTNTEAFF. CDR3 nucleotides: TGTGCCAGCAGCTCCCCCAGTTCAGGGACTAACACTGAAGCTTTCTTT. Using reference TRBV5-4 and TRBJ1-1 for the parts outside the CDR3, the full variable domain is ETGVTQSPTHLIKTRGQQVTLRCSSQSGHNTVSWYQQALGQGPQFIFQYYREEENGRGNFPPRFSGLQFPNYSSELNVNALELDDSALYLCASSSPSSGTNTEAFFGQGTRLTVV.